The source of this T cell receptor (beta chain) is a study of blood T cells in healthy people across ages. Per sample, extraction of total RNA gave at least 5.5 micrograms in every case. The CDR3 length is 14 residues. Looked up from germline, CDR1 is DFQATT and CDR2 is SNEGSKA (reference sequence). V lost 5 bases to trimming and J lost 0 bases, with 14 bases between them. In the case of this clonotype: The antigen is unknown.

Whole-study results and caveats: Both naive CD4+ cell counts and diversity were greater in long-lived donors than in aged donors.

A sample-barcoded 5' primer and a J-beta primer mix were used in a second PCR of roughly 7 to 12 cycles. Each sample provided no less than 3 million CDR3-containing paired-end reads. TCRdb analysed the 5' RACE reads with MiXCR anew, one entry per CDR3 protein. The sample contains 1.5 million to 1.9 million distinct CDR3 sequences, 40% to 45% of which appear only once. The chain uses TRBV20-1 and TRBJ2-7, with D possibly matching TRBD2 (6 bases). The sequencing input was blood. This receptor was obtained from a woman aged 18-29 years in good health. DNA of the CDR3: TGCAGTGCTGGCTTTGGGGGGTTCTCCTACGAGCAGTACTTC. Residues: CSAGFGGFSYEQYF.